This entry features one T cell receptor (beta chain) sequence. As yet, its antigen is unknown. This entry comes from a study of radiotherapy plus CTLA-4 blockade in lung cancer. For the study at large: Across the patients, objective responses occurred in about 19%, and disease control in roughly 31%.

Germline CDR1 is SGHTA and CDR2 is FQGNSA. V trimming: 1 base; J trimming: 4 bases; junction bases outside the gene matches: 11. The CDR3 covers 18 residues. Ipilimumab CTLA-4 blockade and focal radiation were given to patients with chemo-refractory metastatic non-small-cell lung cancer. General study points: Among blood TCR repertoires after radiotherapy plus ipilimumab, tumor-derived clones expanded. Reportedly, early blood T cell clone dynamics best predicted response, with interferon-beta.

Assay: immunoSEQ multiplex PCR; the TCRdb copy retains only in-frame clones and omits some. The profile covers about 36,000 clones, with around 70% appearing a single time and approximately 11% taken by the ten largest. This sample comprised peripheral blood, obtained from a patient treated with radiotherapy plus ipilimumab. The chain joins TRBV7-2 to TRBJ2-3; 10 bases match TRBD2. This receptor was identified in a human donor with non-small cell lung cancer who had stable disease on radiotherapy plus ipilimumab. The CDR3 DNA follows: TGTGCCAGCAGCTTAGGACTAGCGGGCAGAAGGTACTCAGATACGCAGTATTTT. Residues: CASSLGLAGRRYSDTQYF.